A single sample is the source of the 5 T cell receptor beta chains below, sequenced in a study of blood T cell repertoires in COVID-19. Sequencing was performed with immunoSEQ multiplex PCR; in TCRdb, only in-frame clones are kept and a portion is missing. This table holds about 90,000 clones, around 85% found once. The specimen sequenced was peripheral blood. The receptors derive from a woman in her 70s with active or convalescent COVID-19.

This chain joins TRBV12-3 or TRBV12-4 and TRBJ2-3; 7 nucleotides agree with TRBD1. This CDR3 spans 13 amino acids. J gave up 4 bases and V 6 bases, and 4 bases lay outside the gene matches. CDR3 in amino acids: CASRGTVADTQYF. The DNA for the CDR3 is TGTGCCAGCAGGGGGACAGTTGCAGATACGCAGTATTTT.

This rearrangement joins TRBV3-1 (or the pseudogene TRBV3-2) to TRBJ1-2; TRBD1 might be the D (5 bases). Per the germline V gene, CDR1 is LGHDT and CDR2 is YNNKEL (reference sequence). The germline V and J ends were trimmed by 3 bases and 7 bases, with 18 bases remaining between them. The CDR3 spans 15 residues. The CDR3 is CASSHRDSGSGGYTF. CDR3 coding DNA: TGTGCCAGCAGCCACCGGGACTCCGGATCGGGTGGCTACACCTTC.

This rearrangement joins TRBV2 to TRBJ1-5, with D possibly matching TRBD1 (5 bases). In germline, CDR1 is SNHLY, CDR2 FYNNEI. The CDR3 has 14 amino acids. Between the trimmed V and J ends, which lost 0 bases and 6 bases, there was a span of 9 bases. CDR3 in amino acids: CASSEAGGGQPQHF. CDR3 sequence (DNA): TGTGCCAGCAGTGAAGCGGGGGGAGGTCAGCCCCAGCATTTT.

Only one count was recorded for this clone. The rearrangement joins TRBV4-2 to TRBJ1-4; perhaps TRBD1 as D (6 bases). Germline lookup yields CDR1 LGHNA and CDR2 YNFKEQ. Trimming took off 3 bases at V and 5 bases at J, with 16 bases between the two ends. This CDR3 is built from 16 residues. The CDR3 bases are TGTGCCAGCAGCCAGGGTAATGGACAGTCAAATGAAAAACTGTTTTTT. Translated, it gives CASSQGNGQSNEKLFF.

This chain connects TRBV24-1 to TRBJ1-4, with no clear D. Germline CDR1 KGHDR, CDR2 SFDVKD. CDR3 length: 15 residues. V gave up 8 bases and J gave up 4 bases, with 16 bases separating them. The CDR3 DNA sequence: TGTGCCACCATCGTAGGTGCGGTTATTAATGAAAAACTGTTTTTT. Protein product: CATIVGAVINEKLFF.